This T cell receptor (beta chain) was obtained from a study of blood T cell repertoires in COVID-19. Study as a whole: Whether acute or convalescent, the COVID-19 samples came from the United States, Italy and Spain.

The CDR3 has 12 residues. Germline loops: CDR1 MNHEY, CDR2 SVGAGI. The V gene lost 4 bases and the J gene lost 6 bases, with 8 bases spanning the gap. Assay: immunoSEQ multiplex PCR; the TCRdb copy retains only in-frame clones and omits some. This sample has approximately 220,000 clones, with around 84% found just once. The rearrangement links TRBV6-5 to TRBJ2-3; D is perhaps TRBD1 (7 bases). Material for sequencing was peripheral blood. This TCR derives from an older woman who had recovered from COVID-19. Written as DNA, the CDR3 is TGTGCCAGCAGTTCAGGGGGGGATACGCAGTATTTT. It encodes CASSSGGDTQYF.